These T cell receptor beta chains were read from a single sample in a study of blood T cell repertoires in COVID-19. The repertoire was sequenced with immunoSEQ multiplex PCR; TCRdb's copy has only in-frame clones and lacks some. The table records approximately 150,000 clones, about 85% of them present only once. The specimen sequenced was peripheral blood. These TCRs come from a human donor with acute or convalescent COVID-19. The donor label of this sample is uncertain. The CDR3 runs from the conserved cysteine through the conserved F or W. The D gene is left open where the match is weak. Clone size is stated in some rows and not others, as once, few, many or a class when expanded.

cdr3_nt	cdr3_aa	clone_size	j_call	d_call	v_call	cdr3_length
TGTGCCAGCAGTGGAGTTACCGGGACTAAGAATTCACCCCTCCACTTT	CASSGVTGTKNSPLHF	-	TRBJ1-6	-	TRBV2	16
TGTGCCAGCAGCTTCCTGACAGGACACATGAACACTGAAGCTTTCTTT	CASSFLTGHMNTEAFF	few	TRBJ1-1	-	TRBV5-6	16
TGTGCCGATACGAAGAGGGTAGCGGACACCGGGGAGCTGTTTTTT	CADTKRVADTGELFF	-	TRBJ2-2	-	TRBV5-8	15
TGTGCCAGCGGTCGCGCGGGGGGCCTCCAAGAGACCCAGTACTTC	CASGRAGGLQETQYF	-	TRBJ2-5	TRBD2	TRBV7-2	15
TGTGCCAGCAGGCCGAACAGGGTCCCTAATGAAAAACTGTTTTTT	CASRPNRVPNEKLFF	-	TRBJ1-4	-	TRBV7-9	15
TGTGCCAGCAGCCCACTGGTGCCGGGGGACTACGCTGGAAACACCATATATTTT	CASSPLVPGDYAGNTIYF	once	TRBJ1-3	-	TRBV9	18
TGTGCCAGCGTCGGGAGGGTGAACACTGAAGCTTTCTTT	CASVGRVNTEAFF	-	TRBJ1-1	-	TRBV28	13
TGTGCCAGCAGCTTAGTTGGAGCCCAGAACACTGAAGCTTTCTTT	CASSLVGAQNTEAFF	-	TRBJ1-1	-	TRBV7-2	15
TGCAGTGCGAGTCGGACAATGAACACTGAAGCTTTCTTT	CSASRTMNTEAFF	-	TRBJ1-1	-	TRBV20-1	13
TGTGCCAGTAGTATGGGCGGGTTAATCAATGAGCAGTTCTTC	CASSMGGLINEQFF	-	TRBJ2-1	-	TRBV19	14
TGTGCCAGCAGTTTAACAGTTCAGCCCCAGCATTTT	CASSLTVQPQHF	-	TRBJ1-5	-	TRBV28	12
TGTGCCGGTAATTCCCGCGGGACCGGGGAGCTGTTTTTT	CAGNSRGTGELFF	-	TRBJ2-2	-	TRBV28	13
TGTGCCAGCAGTTTAGCCGGGACTAGCGGGAGAAATGAGCAGTTCTTC	CASSLAGTSGRNEQFF	-	TRBJ2-1	TRBD2	TRBV28	16
TGTGCCAGCAGTCCCGTTTGGGTCCCCGGGGATGAGCAGTTCTTC	CASSPVWVPGDEQFF	-	TRBJ2-1	-	TRBV6-2/TRBV6-3	15
TGTGCCAGCAGCGTAGGGCCCTACACTGAAGCTTTCTTT	CASSVGPYTEAFF	-	TRBJ1-1	-	TRBV9	13
TGTGCCTGGAGTGCCTCGGGGGGGCGAGCTTTCTTT	CAWSASGGRAFF	-	TRBJ1-1	-	TRBV30	12
TGTGCCAGCAGCCATATCCTGGGGGCGAGTGGCTACACCTTC	CASSHILGASGYTF	-	TRBJ1-2	-	TRBV3-1/TRBV3-2	14
TGTGCCAGCAGTTACCCGGGGACTAGCGGGAGAACCCTTTCCAATGAGCAGTTCTTC	CASSYPGTSGRTLSNEQFF	-	TRBJ2-1	TRBD2	TRBV6-2/TRBV6-3	19
TGTGCCAGCAGGGGCCGGGAACAGGGGAATCAGCCCCAGCATTTT	CASRGREQGNQPQHF	-	TRBJ1-5	TRBD1	TRBV6-6	15
TGTGCCAGCATGTATTCTTCTAATGAAAAACTGTTTTTT	CASMYSSNEKLFF	-	TRBJ1-4	-	TRBV28	13
TGCGCCACCGGAGTGGACTATGGCTACACCTTC	CATGVDYGYTF	-	TRBJ1-2	-	TRBV5-1	11
TGTGCCAGCAGTGAACTTAGACTCCCCCTCCACTTT	CASSELRLPLHF	-	TRBJ1-6	-	TRBV6-1	12
TGTGCCAGCTCACGGACAGGGGGCGCGGACTATGGCTACACCTTC	CASSRTGGADYGYTF	-	TRBJ1-2	TRBD1	TRBV18	15
TGTGCCAGTAGTCGGCCTAGCGGGGACTATTTGGGCAATGAGCAGTTCTTC	CASSRPSGDYLGNEQFF	-	TRBJ2-1	TRBD2	TRBV19	17
TGTGCCACCAGTGAACACGGGGATCAGCCCCAGCATTTT	CATSEHGDQPQHF	-	TRBJ1-5	-	TRBV24-1	13
TGTGCCAGCAGCGGGACAGGGTCAGTCGGCGGCTACACCTTC	CASSGTGSVGGYTF	-	TRBJ1-2	TRBD1	TRBV9	14
TGTGCCAGCAGTTTTTCTTTGGGACAGGGAATCAATGAGCAGTTCTTC	CASSFSLGQGINEQFF	-	TRBJ2-1	TRBD1	TRBV28	16